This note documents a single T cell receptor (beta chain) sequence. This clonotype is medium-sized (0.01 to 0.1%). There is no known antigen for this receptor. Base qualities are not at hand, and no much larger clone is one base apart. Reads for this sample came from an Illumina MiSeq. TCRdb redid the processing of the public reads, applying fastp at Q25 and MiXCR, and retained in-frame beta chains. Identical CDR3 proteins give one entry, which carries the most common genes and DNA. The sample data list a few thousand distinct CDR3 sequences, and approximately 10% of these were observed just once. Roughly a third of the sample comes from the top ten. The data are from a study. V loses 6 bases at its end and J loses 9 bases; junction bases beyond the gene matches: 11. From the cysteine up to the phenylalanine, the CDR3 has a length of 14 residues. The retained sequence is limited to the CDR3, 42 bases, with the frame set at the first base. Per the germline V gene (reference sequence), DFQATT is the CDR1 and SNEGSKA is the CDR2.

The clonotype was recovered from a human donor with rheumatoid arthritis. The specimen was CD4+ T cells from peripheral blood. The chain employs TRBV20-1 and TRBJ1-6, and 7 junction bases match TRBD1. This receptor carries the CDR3 CSAEEGAEASPLHF. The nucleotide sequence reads TGCAGTGCGGAAGAGGGGGCAGAGGCTTCACCCCTCCACTTT.